A selection of T cell receptor beta chains follows, all from one sample in a study of PD-1 blockade in mismatch repair-deficient tumors. Method: immunoSEQ multiplex PCR; TCRdb's copy keeps in-frame clones and lacks some. This table holds some 110,000 clones, 65% to 80% found once. The sample consisted of peripheral blood, taken about 60 weeks after starting pembrolizumab. The receptors originated from an adult with mismatch repair-deficient cancer. Each CDR3 is given with its conserved first and last residue. A D gene is named only where the DNA matches it firmly. Only part of the rows carry a size: once, few, many, or a class if the clone is expanded.

>-|TRBJ1-1|TRBV14|-
TGTGCCAGCAGGCAGTTCCAAGCCAACACTGAAGCTTTCTTT
CASRQFQANTEAFF
>-|TRBJ2-7|TRBV9|-
TGTGCCAGCAGCGTAGCCGACAATTACGAGCAGTACTTC
CASSVADNYEQYF
>few|TRBJ2-5|TRBV7-7|-
TGTGCTAGCAGCTTAGGCGGGATAAAAGAAGAGACCCAGTACTTC
CASSLGGIKEETQYF
>-|TRBJ2-7|TRBV19|TRBD1
TGTGCCAGTAGTAGGGGGGACAGGGGACCCTACGAGCAGTACTTC
CASSRGDRGPYEQYF
>-|TRBJ2-2|TRBV14|-
TGTGCCAGCAGCCCAAGCCCCGGGGAGCTGTTTTTT
CASSPSPGELFF
>-|TRBJ1-1|TRBV19|-
TGTGCCAGTAGTATCCCTTACAGCCACACTGAAGCTTTCTTT
CASSIPYSHTEAFF
>-|TRBJ2-2|TRBV11-2|TRBD2
TGTGCCAGCAGCTTAGATGAGGGACTAGACGGGGAGCTGTTTTTT
CASSLDEGLDGELFF
>-|TRBJ2-2|TRBV9|TRBD2
TGTGCCAGCAGCGTGAGTAGCGGGAAGAACACCGGGGAGCTGTTTTTT
CASSVSSGKNTGELFF
>few|TRBJ2-7|TRBV4-1|TRBD1
TGCGCCAGCAGCCATGGACAGGGCTACGAGCAGTACTTC
CASSHGQGYEQYF
>-|TRBJ1-5|TRBV7-9|-
TGTGCCAGCAGAGGGCTCCGGAGCAATCAGCCCCAGCATTTT
CASRGLRSNQPQHF
>-|TRBJ2-1|TRBV5-4|-
TGTGCCAGCAGCACTTGGGGGAGCTCCTACAATGAGCAGTTCTTC
CASSTWGSSYNEQFF
>-|TRBJ2-5|TRBV5-1|-
TGCGCCAGCAGCTTGGCAGGGGCTCTCCAAGAGACCCAGTACTTC
CASSLAGALQETQYF
>few|TRBJ1-2|TRBV19|-
TGTGCCAGTAGTACAGGGAATGGCTACACCTTC
CASSTGNGYTF
>-|TRBJ1-5|TRBV2|-
TGTGCCAGCAATATGGGGGGGCGAAGCAATCAGCCCCAGCATTTT
CASNMGGRSNQPQHF
>-|TRBJ2-1|TRBV15|-
TGTGCCACCAGCAATTACACCACAAGCTCCTACAATGAGCAGTTCTTC
CATSNYTTSSYNEQFF
>-|TRBJ2-1|TRBV10-3|-
TGTGCCATCAGTGAGCCTACGCAGCAGTTCTTC
CAISEPTQQFF
>once|TRBJ1-1|TRBV2|-
TGTGCCAGCACGGTGTCTGCGGCGATGAACACTGAAGCTTTCTTT
CASTVSAAMNTEAFF
>-|TRBJ2-1|TRBV19|TRBD1
TGTGCCAGTAGTACGGACAGGAATGAGCAGTTCTTC
CASSTDRNEQFF
>-|TRBJ1-3|TRBV30|-
TGTGCCTGGAGGGGGATTGGAGGAAACACCATATATTTT
CAWRGIGGNTIYF
>-|TRBJ2-5|TRBV9|TRBD1
TGTGCCAGCAGCGTAGAGACAGGGCAGGAGACCCAGTACTTC
CASSVETGQETQYF
>-|TRBJ2-2|TRBV7-3|TRBD2
TGTGCCAGCAGCTTAATATCGACCGGCGGGAGTGGGGAGCTGTTTTTT
CASSLISTGGSGELFF
>once|TRBJ2-1|TRBV9|TRBD2
TGTGCCAGCAGCCCGCGGACTAGCGGGAATGATGAGCAGTTCTTC
CASSPRTSGNDEQFF
>once|TRBJ1-1|TRBV6-5|-
TGTGCCAGCAGTTACTCGAACCCTGAGGACACTGAAGCTTTCTTT
CASSYSNPEDTEAFF
>-|TRBJ1-1|TRBV7-9|-
TGTGCCAGCAGCTTAGTCTCAGGGAAGAACACTGAAGCTTTCTTT
CASSLVSGKNTEAFF
>-|TRBJ2-7|TRBV5-6|TRBD1
TGTGCCAGCAGCCAGACAGGGATCGAGCAGTACTTC
CASSQTGIEQYF
>-|TRBJ2-3|TRBV9|TRBD1
TGTGCCAGCAGCGCCTGGGGACAGGGGGCATATACGCAGTATTTT
CASSAWGQGAYTQYF
>many|TRBJ2-5|TRBV5-4|TRBD2
TGTGCCAGCAGCTTGGTTCTAGCGGGAGTTGAGACCCAGTACTTC
CASSLVLAGVETQYF
>-|TRBJ1-4|TRBV6-5|TRBD1
TGTGCCAGCAGTCTCTCGACAGGGGTAGGAGAAAAACTGTTTTTT
CASSLSTGVGEKLFF
>-|TRBJ1-1|TRBV15|-
TGTGCCACCAGCAGAGGGGGGTTCGGCACTGAAGCTTTCTTT
CATSRGGFGTEAFF
>-|TRBJ2-7|TRBV25-1|TRBD2
TGTGCCAGCGGAACTAGCGGGGGGTTCTCCTACGAGCAGTACTTC
CASGTSGGFSYEQYF
>-|TRBJ2-3|TRBV10-3|TRBD2
TGTGCCATCAGGCCCGGACTAGCAGCAGATACGCAGTATTTT
CAIRPGLAADTQYF
>-|TRBJ1-1|TRBV29-1|-
TGCAGCGTTGAACCTCGGGGCCCGGGGGGTGAAGCTTTCTTT
CSVEPRGPGGEAFF
>-|TRBJ2-7|TRBV6-5|TRBD1
TGTGCCAGCAGTTACGCGACAGGGGGCAATGGCTACGAGCAGTACTTC
CASSYATGGNGYEQYF
>-|TRBJ2-7|TRBV7-2|-
TGTGCCAGCAGCTTGGGCGTCCCAGGCGAGCAGTACTTC
CASSLGVPGEQYF
>few|TRBJ1-2|TRBV28|-
TGTGCCAGCAGTCTTTCAACAGGGCTTGGCTACACCTTC
CASSLSTGLGYTF
>-|TRBJ1-5|TRBV19|TRBD1
TGTGCCAGTAGACCTCAGGGGGGACGGAATAGCAATCAGCCCCAGCATTTT
CASRPQGGRNSNQPQHF